One sample yielded the 32 T cell receptor beta chains listed below, sequenced in a study of T cells of healthy individuals. TCRdb re-called the 5' RACE reads through MiXCR, storing one row per CDR3 protein. The sample lists tens of thousands of distinct CDR3 sequences, about 5% occurring once. All receptors come from a female donor in good health.

The sample holds many counts of this clonotype. The J gene is TRBJ2-2, the V gene TRBV27, with D possibly being TRBD1 or TRBD2 (5 bases each). V lost 5 bases to trimming and J lost 7 bases, with 11 bases between them. This CDR3 comprises 13 residues. The germline V gene encodes CDR1 MNHEY and CDR2 SMNVEV (reference sequence). The CDR3 coding sequence is TGTGCCAGCAGTCAGGGACGTCTCGGGGAGCTGTTTTTT. This translates into CASSQGRLGELFF.

This clonotype came up a few times. The chain has TRBV24-1 and TRBJ2-1; TRBD2 aligns across 14 bases. CDR1 and CDR2 (germline): KGHDR, SFDVKD. The ends lost 3 bases at V and 11 bases at J; junction bases unmatched: 5. This CDR3 spans 15 amino acids. The CDR3 here is CATSDPGLAGEKQFF. In DNA form, the CDR3 reads TGTGCCACCAGTGATCCGGGACTAGCGGGGGAAAAGCAGTTCTTC.

This clonotype was recorded a few times. CDR3 nucleotide sequence: TGTGCCAGCAGCTTGGGACCCATGACCTACGAGCAGTACTTC. It encodes CASSLGPMTYEQYF. The J gene is TRBJ2-7, the V gene TRBV11-2; either TRBD1 or TRBD2 may supply D (5 bases each). The germline V and J ends were trimmed by 3 bases and 2 bases, with 11 bases remaining between them. Looked up from germline, CDR1 is SGHAT and CDR2 is FQNNGV. There are 14 residues in the CDR3. The variable domain in full, with the rest retrieved from reference TRBV11-2 and TRBJ2-7, is EAGVAQSPRYKIIEKRQSVAFWCNPISGHATLYWYQQILGQGPKLLIQFQNNGVVDDSQLPKDRFSAERLKGVDSTLKIQPAKLEDSAVYLCASSLGPMTYEQYFGPGTRLTVT.

This clonotype was counted ten times or more. The chain recombines TRBV11-2 with TRBJ2-7; 9 bases map to TRBD2. With 5 bases clipped from V and 3 bases from J, the junction kept 8 bases outside the gene matches. Germline CDR1 and CDR2: SGHAT and FQNNGV. This CDR3 spans 15 amino acids. CDR3 protein: CASSPPSSGGYEQYF. The CDR3 bases are TGTGCCAGCAGCCCCCCTAGTAGCGGGGGCTACGAGCAGTACTTC.

Concerning this clonotype: This may arise from a read error, as a much more abundant clone is one base away. The chain joins TRBV2 to TRBJ1-5; tentatively, D is TRBD1 (6 bases). This CDR3 has 15 residues. Germline V gene lookup returns CDR1 SNHLY and CDR2 FYNNEI. The V and J ends lost 3 bases and 3 bases respectively, with 12 bases between them. The chain's CDR3 is CASSEGGSPNQPQHF. The CDR3 DNA follows: TGTGCCAGCAGTGAGGGGGGCAGCCCCAATCAGCCCCAGCATTTT.

This clonotype was observed a few times. The chain is built from TRBV5-4 and TRBJ2-7, with TRBD2 matching 8 bases. The CDR3 totals 14 residues. Germline CDR1 SGHNT, CDR2 YYREEE (reference sequence). The J segment lost 1 base and the V segment lost 3 bases, leaving 3 bases of the junction unmatched. Here the CDR3 DNA reads TGTGCCAGCAGCTCGGGGACTAGATCCTACGAGCAGTACTTC. Amino acid sequence: CASSSGTRSYEQYF.

V is TRBV5-4 and J is TRBJ2-2, with D perhaps TRBD1 (6 bases). Trimming stripped 4 bases from V and 6 bases from J, with 10 bases between. The CDR3 is 13 residues long. Germline-derived CDR1 and CDR2 are SGHNT and YYREEE (reference sequence). CDR3 sequence: CASSTQGSGELFF. The CDR3 nucleotides are TGTGCCAGCAGCACACAGGGTTCCGGGGAGCTGTTTTTT.

As DNA, the CDR3 is TGTGCCAGCAGCTGGGATAGCGGGAGGACTAATGAGCAGTTCTTC. Residues: CASSWDSGRTNEQFF. V usage is TRBV7-2 and J usage is TRBJ2-1; 10 bases map to TRBD2. This CDR3 has 15 residues. V dropped 4 bases and J dropped 7; count of bases not matched to a gene: 7. CDR1 SGHTA and CDR2 FQGNSA come from the germline V gene.

This clonotype was detected only a few times. The chain links TRBV18 to TRBJ2-1, with 13 bases lining up with TRBD2. CDR1 is KGHSH, CDR2 LQKENI, per germline. V was pared by 3 bases and J by 8 bases, with 10 bases of the junction left unmatched. This CDR3 region has 17 residues. The CDR3 DNA is TGTGCCAGCTCACCCTCCTTGACTAGCGGGAGGCCATATGAGCAGTTCTTC. This codes for CASSPSLTSGRPYEQFF.

This clonotype has ten or more counts. V usage is TRBV6-2 or TRBV6-3 and J usage is TRBJ1-1; no firm D call. The germline gives CDR1 MNHEY, CDR2 SVGEGT. The germline V and J ends were trimmed by 0 bases and 2 bases, with 13 bases remaining between them. CDR3 length equals 16 residues. In DNA, the CDR3 is TGTGCCAGCAGTTACTCGCTTGGTACAGATAACACTGAAGCTTTCTTT. Amino acids: CASSYSLGTDNTEAFF.

This clonotype was recorded at least ten times. This CDR3 reads CASSQDRTSGSGEQYF. The CDR3 nucleotides read TGTGCCAGCAGCCAAGATCGGACTAGCGGGAGTGGCGAGCAGTACTTC. The V and J genes are TRBV4-2 and TRBJ2-7, with TRBD2 matching over 13 bases. The V gene end was trimmed by 0 bases and the J gene end by 6 bases; junction bases not matched to a gene: 5. The CDR3 is 16 amino acids. Germline V gene data show CDR1 as LGHNA and CDR2 as YNFKEQ.

There are many counts of this clonotype. The gene calls are TRBV11-2 and TRBJ2-5; tentatively, D is TRBD2 (5 bases). The germline gives CDR1 SGHAT, CDR2 FQNNGV. V was pared by 1 base and J by 3 bases, with 12 bases between. This CDR3 is 15 amino acids long. CDR3 coding DNA: TGTGCCAGCAGCTTAGTGGAGGAGCGGAAAGAGACCCAGTACTTC. Amino acid sequence: CASSLVEERKETQYF.

This clonotype was recorded at least ten times. V usage is TRBV6-1 and J usage is TRBJ2-7; possibly TRBD2 for D (5 bases). Trimming removed 6 bases from V and 3 bases from J, with 12 bases in between. Germline V CDR1 and CDR2: MNHNS, SASEGT. The CDR3 spans 13 residues. The CDR3: CASSLTKYYEQYF. The CDR3 DNA reads TGTGCCAGCAGCTTGACTAAGTACTACGAGCAGTACTTC.

This clonotype was recorded many times. The chain uses TRBV18 and TRBJ2-7, with 11 bases fitting TRBD2. There are 15 residues in the CDR3. The J segment lost 7 bases and the V segment lost 4 bases, leaving 9 bases of the junction unmatched. Germline CDR1 is KGHSH and CDR2 is LQKENI. CDR3 sequence: CASSRVGTSGPEQYF. The CDR3 coding sequence is TGTGCCAGCTCACGGGTCGGGACTAGCGGCCCTGAGCAGTACTTC.

This clonotype was observed at least ten times. The rearrangement joins TRBV20-1 to TRBJ2-3; TRBD1 matches 10 bases. The trim removed 7 bases at V and 3 bases at J, leaving 7 bases unmatched. Looked up from germline, CDR1 is DFQATT and CDR2 is SNEGSKA (reference sequence). This CDR3 region has 14 residues. The CDR3 bases are TGCAGTGTTACAGGGGACAGGGGTACAGATACGCAGTATTTT. Residues: CSVTGDRGTDTQYF.

There are a few counts of this clonotype. The chain carries TRBV19 and TRBJ1-5, with a possible D match to TRBD1 (5 bases). The CDR3 extends over 14 amino acids. Germline assignment: CDR1 LNHDA and CDR2 SQIVND (reference sequence). Trimming stripped 4 bases from V and 7 bases from J, with 14 bases between. The CDR3 region is CASSTTRGRQPQHF. The CDR3 DNA reads TGTGCCAGTAGTACCACCCGGGGGAGACAGCCCCAGCATTTT.

This clonotype was seen a few times. This chain links TRBV6-2 or TRBV6-3 with TRBJ2-7; D gene ambiguous. Germline CDR1 and CDR2: MNHEY and SVGEGT. The CDR3 length is 13 residues. The V and J ends lost 7 bases and 4 bases respectively, with 14 bases between them. The CDR3 DNA reads as TGTGCCAGCATTCGGGCAGCTGGGTACGAGCAGTACTTC. Its translation: CASIRAAGYEQYF.

This clonotype was detected many times. The chain uses TRBV18 and TRBJ1-1; D is possibly TRBD1 (6 bases). From germline, CDR1 is KGHSH and CDR2 LQKENI. This CDR3 contains 13 residues. Trimming left V 8 bases short and J 3 bases short, with 13 bases between. The CDR3 sequence: CASTTNRDTEAFF. In DNA, the CDR3 is TGTGCCAGCACCACGAACAGGGACACTGAAGCTTTCTTT. The full variable domain, rest sourced from reference TRBV18 and TRBJ1-1, is NAGVMQNPRHLVRRRGQEARLRCSPMKGHSHVYWYRQLPEEGLKFMVYLQKENIIDESGMPKERFSAEFPKEGPSILRIQQVVRGDSAAYFCASTTNRDTEAFFGQGTRLTVV.

This clonotype appeared many times. V gene TRBV7-8 combines with J gene TRBJ2-1, with 12 bases matching TRBD2. Losses at the gene ends were 5 bases for V and 0 bases for J; bases not matched to a gene: 8. Germline CDR1 SGHVS, CDR2 FQNEAQ. This CDR3 spans 18 amino acids. CDR3 protein: CASSRLAGAPSSYNEQFF. DNA of the CDR3: TGTGCCAGCAGCCGACTAGCGGGAGCTCCCAGCTCCTACAATGAGCAGTTCTTC.

This clonotype was detected ten times or more. The chain carries TRBV21-1 and TRBJ1-1. TRBV21-1 is a pseudogene segment. The CDR3 runs 12 residues. CDR3 coding DNA: TGTGCCAGCACAGCCCGGAACACTGAAGCTTTCTTT. It is translated as CASTARNTEAFF.

This clonotype has at least ten counts. The gene calls are TRBV2 and TRBJ2-4; 8 nucleotides line up with TRBD1. V shed 3 bases and J 8 bases; nucleotides not matched to a gene: 3. CDR3 length: 13 amino acids. Germline V gene data show CDR1 as SNHLY and CDR2 as FYNNEI. The CDR3 DNA is TGTGCCAGCAGTGACGACAGGGGCGACATTCAGTACTTC. As protein: CASSDDRGDIQYF.

There are a few counts of this clonotype. This rearrangement joins TRBV27 to TRBJ2-7, with a possible D match to TRBD1 (5 bases). The CDR3 runs to 14 residues. Germline CDR1 reads MNHEY; CDR2 reads SMNVEV (reference sequence). V was clipped by 8 bases and J by 7 bases, with 21 bases between them. CDR3 in amino acids: CASARQPWISEQYF. CDR3 bases: TGTGCCAGCGCAAGACAGCCATGGATTTCTGAGCAGTACTTC.

This chain uses TRBV28 with TRBJ1-3, with a tentative D call TRBD1 (5 bases). The germline V and J ends were trimmed by 6 bases and 0 bases, with 15 bases remaining between them. The CDR3 runs to 16 residues. Germline-derived CDR1 and CDR2 are MDHEN and SYDVKM. As DNA, the CDR3 is TGTGCCAGCAGCCTTGGGACTTCCAGCTCTGGAAACACCATATATTTT. Translated: CASSLGTSSSGNTIYF.

With respect to this clonotype: It may be a read error: a sequence one base away is much more abundant. The chain is built from TRBV12-5 and TRBJ2-1, with no clear D. Trimming stripped 3 bases from V and 1 base from J, with 4 bases between. The CDR3 is made up of 13 amino acids. The germline gives CDR1 LGHNT, CDR2 FRNRAP. CDR3 region: CASGFVSYNEQFF. In nucleotides, the CDR3 is TGTGCTAGTGGTTTCGTGTCCTACAATGAGCAGTTCTTC.

The sample holds many counts of this clonotype. The gene calls are TRBV29-1 and TRBJ2-1; 13 bases are a match to TRBD2. CDR3 size: 17 residues. The V and J ends lost 6 bases and 2 bases, in that order; junction bases with no gene match: 10. Germline loops: CDR1 SQVTM, CDR2 ANQGSEA. As DNA, the CDR3 is TGCAGCGTCAACGGACTAGCGGGAGTAGAGACCTACAATGAGCAGTTCTTC. This encodes CSVNGLAGVETYNEQFF.

This clonotype was counted ten times or more. The DNA of the CDR3 is TGTGCCAGCAGAACCGGACAGGGTCACTACGAGCAGTACTTC. Translated: CASRTGQGHYEQYF. The rearrangement joins TRBV6-2 or TRBV6-3 to TRBJ2-7, with 8 bases that match TRBD1. Germline trimming cut 6 bases from V and 3 bases from J; bases unmatched to any gene: 7. The CDR3 runs 14 residues. Germline CDR1 MNHEY, CDR2 SVGEGT.

This chain connects TRBV30 to TRBJ2-2; D may match TRBD1 or TRBD2 (5 bases each). Germline V gives CDR1 GTSNPN, CDR2 SVGIG (reference sequence). V was cut by 0 bases and J by 6 bases, with 17 bases left in between. The CDR3 contains 16 residues. This CDR3 reads CAWSVRGWSLPGELFF. The CDR3 region has the DNA TGTGCCTGGAGTGTACGGGGCTGGTCTCTCCCCGGGGAGCTGTTTTTT.

The chain has TRBV12-5 and TRBJ1-1; D unclear. The length of the CDR3 is 11 residues. CDR1 and CDR2 (germline): LGHNT, FRNRAP. V shed 6 bases and J shed 2 bases, with 4 bases lying between them. In DNA, the CDR3 is TGTGCTAGTGGGGGTAACACTGAAGCTTTCTTT. Its protein product is CASGGNTEAFF.

The chain employs TRBV28 and TRBJ1-5; D is unclear. V lost 1 base, J lost 0 bases, and 16 bases lay in between. This CDR3 has 18 residues. Germline V gives CDR1 MDHEN, CDR2 SYDVKM. CDR3 protein: CASSLYLIGPYSNQPQHF. CDR3 coding DNA: TGTGCCAGCAGTTTATATTTAATCGGGCCTTATAGCAATCAGCCCCAGCATTTT.

This clonotype was recorded many times. The V gene is TRBV27, the J gene TRBJ2-3, with 9 bases identical to TRBD2. Germline trimming cut 5 bases from V and 2 bases from J; bases unmatched to any gene: 14. Germline CDR1 and CDR2: MNHEY and SMNVEV (reference sequence). CDR3 length: 18 amino acids. Written as DNA, the CDR3 is TGTGCCAGCAGTGCCCGGGCCGGCCGACTAGCGGACACAGATACGCAGTATTTT. Translated, it gives CASSARAGRLADTDTQYF.

This clonotype was seen many times. The genes are TRBV4-2 and TRBJ2-7; the match to TRBD1 covers 9 bases. CDR3 length: 17 amino acids. Losses at the gene ends were 2 bases for V and 3 bases for J; bases not matched to a gene: 11. Per the germline V gene, CDR1 is LGHNA and CDR2 is YNFKEQ. CDR3 sequence: CASSQYLGDRENYEQYF. CDR3 nucleotide sequence: TGTGCCAGCAGCCAATACCTTGGGGACAGGGAGAACTACGAGCAGTACTTC.

J is TRBJ1-3 and V is TRBV30, with D uncertain. This CDR3 has 20 residues. Germline CDR1 reads GTSNPN; CDR2 reads SVGIG (reference sequence). The V end was cut by 3 bases, the J end by 0 bases, with 27 bases between. The CDR3: CAWSFGSDWAIGFSGNTIYF. Written as DNA, the CDR3 is TGTGCCTGGAGCTTCGGATCGGATTGGGCCATAGGATTCTCTGGAAACACCATATATTTT.